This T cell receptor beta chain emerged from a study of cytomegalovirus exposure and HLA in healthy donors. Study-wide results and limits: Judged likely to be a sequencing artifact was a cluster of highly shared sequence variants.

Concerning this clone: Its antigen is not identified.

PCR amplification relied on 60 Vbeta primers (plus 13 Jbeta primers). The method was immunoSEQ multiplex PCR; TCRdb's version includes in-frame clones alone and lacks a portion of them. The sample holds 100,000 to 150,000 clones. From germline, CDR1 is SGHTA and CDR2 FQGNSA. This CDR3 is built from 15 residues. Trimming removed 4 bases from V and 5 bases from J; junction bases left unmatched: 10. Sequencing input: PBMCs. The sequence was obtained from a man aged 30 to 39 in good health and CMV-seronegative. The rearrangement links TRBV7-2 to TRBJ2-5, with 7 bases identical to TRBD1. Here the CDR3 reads CASSSRDRPQETQYF. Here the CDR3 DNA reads TGTGCCAGCAGCTCCAGGGACAGACCTCAGGAGACCCAGTACTTC.